This T cell receptor beta chain was recovered during a study of cytomegalovirus exposure and HLA in healthy donors. As to this clone: Its specificity is unknown.

The study, taken as a whole, reports: The authors later found TCR association rates varying by HLA locus, with DRB1 most and HLA-C fewest.

It was healthy bone marrow donors who served as donors. Primers for the PCR totalled 60 Vbeta and 13 Jbeta. Sequencing used immunoSEQ multiplex PCR; TCRdb keeps in-frame clones, though not all of them. The sample table sets out under 70,000 clones. This clonotype was obtained from a female donor in good health and CMV-seropositive. The sequenced sample consisted of PBMCs.

This CDR3 is CASRSPYRVQPQHF. In DNA form, the CDR3 reads TGTGCCAGTAGATCCCCTTACAGGGTTCAGCCCCAGCATTTT. The V call is TRBV19, the J call TRBJ1-5, with D possibly being TRBD1 (6 bases). Germline V gene lookup returns CDR1 LNHDA and CDR2 SQIVND (reference sequence). The CDR3 runs 14 residues. Between the trimmed V and J ends, which lost 6 bases and 6 bases, there was a span of 15 bases.